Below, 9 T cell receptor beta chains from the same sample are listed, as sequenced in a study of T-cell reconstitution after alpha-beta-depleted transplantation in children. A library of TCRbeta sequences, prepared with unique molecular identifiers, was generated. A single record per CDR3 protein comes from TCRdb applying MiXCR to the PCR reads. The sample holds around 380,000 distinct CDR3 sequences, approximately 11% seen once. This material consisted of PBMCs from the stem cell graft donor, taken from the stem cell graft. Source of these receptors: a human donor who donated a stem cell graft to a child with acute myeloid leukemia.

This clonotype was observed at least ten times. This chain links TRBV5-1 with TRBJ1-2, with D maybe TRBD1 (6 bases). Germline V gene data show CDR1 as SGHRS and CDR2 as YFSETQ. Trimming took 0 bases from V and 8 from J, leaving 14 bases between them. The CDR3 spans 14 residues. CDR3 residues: CASSLVQGVQGYTF. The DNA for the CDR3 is TGCGCCAGCAGCTTGGTACAGGGTGTGCAGGGCTACACCTTC.

The CDR3 reads CASSRDRVRDEQYF. Here the CDR3 DNA reads TGTGCCAGCAGCAGGGACAGGGTGCGCGACGAGCAGTACTTC. The V gene is TRBV7-2, the J gene TRBJ2-7; 9 bases fit TRBD1. The CDR3 contains 14 residues. The V segment lost 5 bases and the J segment 5 bases; nucleotides outside the gene matches: 7. Per the germline V gene, CDR1 is SGHTA and CDR2 is FQGNSA.

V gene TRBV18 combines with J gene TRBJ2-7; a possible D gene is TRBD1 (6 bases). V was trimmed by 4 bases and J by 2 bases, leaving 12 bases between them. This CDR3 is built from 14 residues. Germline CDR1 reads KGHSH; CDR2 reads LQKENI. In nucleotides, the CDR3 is TGTGCCAGCTCACAAGGACAGTTTACCTACGAGCAGTACTTC. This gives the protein CASSQGQFTYEQYF.

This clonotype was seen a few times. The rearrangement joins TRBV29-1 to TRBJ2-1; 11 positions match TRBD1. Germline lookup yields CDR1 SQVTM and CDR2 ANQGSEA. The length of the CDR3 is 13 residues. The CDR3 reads CTGTGGPYNEQFF. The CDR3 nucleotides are TGCACCGGGACAGGGGGGCCCTACAATGAGCAGTTCTTC.

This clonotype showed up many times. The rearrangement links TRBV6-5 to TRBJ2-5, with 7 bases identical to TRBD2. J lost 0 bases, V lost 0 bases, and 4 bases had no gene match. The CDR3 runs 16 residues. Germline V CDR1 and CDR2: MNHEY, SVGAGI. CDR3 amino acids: CASSYSVGGYQETQYF. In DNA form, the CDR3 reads TGTGCCAGCAGTTACTCAGTCGGGGGGTACCAAGAGACCCAGTACTTC.

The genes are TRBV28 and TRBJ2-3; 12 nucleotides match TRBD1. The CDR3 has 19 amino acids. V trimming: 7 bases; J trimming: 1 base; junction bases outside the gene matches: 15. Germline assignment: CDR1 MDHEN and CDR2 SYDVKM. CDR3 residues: CASKRPGQGAWSGTDTQYF. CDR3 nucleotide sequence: TGTGCCAGCAAGCGCCCGGGACAGGGGGCATGGAGTGGCACAGATACGCAGTATTTT. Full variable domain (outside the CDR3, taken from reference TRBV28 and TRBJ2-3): DVKVTQSSRYLVKRTGEKVFLECVQDMDHENMFWYRQDPGLGLRLIYFSYDVKMKEKGDIPEGYSVSREKKERFSLILESASTNQTSMYLCASKRPGQGAWSGTDTQYFGPGTRLTVL.

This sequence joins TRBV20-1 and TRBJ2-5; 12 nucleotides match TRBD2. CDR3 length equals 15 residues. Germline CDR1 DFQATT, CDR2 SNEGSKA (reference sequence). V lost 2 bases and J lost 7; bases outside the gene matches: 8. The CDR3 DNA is TGCAGTGCTAGAAGACTAGCGGGAGTAGTTACGACCCAGTACTTC. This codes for CSARRLAGVVTTQYF.

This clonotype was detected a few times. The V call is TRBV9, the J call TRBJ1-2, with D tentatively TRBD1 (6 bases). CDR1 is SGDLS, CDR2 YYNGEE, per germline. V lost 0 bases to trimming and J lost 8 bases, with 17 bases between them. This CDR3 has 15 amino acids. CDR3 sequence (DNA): TGTGCCAGCAGCGTAGCGACAGGAGGTGTGAGCGGCTACACCTTC. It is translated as CASSVATGGVSGYTF.

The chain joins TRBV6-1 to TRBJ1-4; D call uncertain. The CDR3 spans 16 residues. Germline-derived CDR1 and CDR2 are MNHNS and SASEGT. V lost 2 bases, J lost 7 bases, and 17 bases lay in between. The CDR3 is CASSESISKPTEKLFF. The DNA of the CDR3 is TGTGCCAGCAGTGAATCCATCTCGAAGCCGACTGAAAAACTGTTTTTT.